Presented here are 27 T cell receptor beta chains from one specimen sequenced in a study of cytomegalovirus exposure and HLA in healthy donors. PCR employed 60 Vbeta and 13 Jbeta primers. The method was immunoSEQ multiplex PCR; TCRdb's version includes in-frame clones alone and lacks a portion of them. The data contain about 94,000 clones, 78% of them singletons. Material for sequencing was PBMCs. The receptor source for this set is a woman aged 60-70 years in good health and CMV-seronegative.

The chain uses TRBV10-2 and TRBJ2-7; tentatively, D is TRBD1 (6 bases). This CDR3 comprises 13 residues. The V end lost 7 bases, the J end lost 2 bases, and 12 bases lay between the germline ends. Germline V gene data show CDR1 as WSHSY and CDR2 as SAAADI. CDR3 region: CASKGQGPYEQYF. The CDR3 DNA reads TGCGCCAGCAAGGGGCAGGGGCCCTACGAGCAGTACTTC.

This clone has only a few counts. The CDR3 sequence is CASRAGGPSNQPQHF. The DNA of the CDR3 is TGTGCCAGCAGGGCAGGGGGCCCATCCAATCAGCCCCAGCATTTT. The chain couples TRBV6-5 to TRBJ1-5; 8 bases match TRBD1. Germline lookup yields CDR1 MNHEY and CDR2 SVGAGI. The J segment lost 3 bases and the V segment lost 6 bases, leaving 7 bases of the junction unmatched. This CDR3 has 15 residues.

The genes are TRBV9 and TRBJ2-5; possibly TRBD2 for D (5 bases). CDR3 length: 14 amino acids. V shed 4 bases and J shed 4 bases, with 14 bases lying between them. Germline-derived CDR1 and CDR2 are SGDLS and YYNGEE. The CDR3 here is CASSPQGLRETQYF. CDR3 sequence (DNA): TGTGCCAGCAGCCCCCAAGGACTCCGAGAGACCCAGTACTTC.

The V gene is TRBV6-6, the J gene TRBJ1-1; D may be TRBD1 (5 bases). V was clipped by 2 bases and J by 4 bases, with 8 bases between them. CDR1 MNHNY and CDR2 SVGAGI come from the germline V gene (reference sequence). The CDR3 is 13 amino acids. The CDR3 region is CASSYGASTEAFF. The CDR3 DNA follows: TGTGCCAGCAGTTACGGGGCTAGCACTGAAGCTTTCTTT.

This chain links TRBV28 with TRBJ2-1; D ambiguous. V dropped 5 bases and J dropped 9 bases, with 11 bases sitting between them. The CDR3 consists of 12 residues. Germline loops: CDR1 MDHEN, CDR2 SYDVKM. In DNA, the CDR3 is TGTGCCAGCAGTCCTATCTTAAGTGAGCAGTTCTTC. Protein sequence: CASSPILSEQFF. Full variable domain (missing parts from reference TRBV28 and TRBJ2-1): DVKVTQSSRYLVKRTGEKVFLECVQDMDHENMFWYRQDPGLGLRLIYFSYDVKMKEKGDIPEGYSVSREKKERFSLILESASTNQTSMYLCASSPILSEQFFGPGTRLTVL.

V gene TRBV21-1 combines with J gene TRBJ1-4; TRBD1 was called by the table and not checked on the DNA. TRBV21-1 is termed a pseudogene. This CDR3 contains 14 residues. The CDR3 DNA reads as TGTGCCAGCAGCGCAGGGTTTCCTAATGAAAAACTGTTTTTT. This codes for CASSAGFPNEKLFF.

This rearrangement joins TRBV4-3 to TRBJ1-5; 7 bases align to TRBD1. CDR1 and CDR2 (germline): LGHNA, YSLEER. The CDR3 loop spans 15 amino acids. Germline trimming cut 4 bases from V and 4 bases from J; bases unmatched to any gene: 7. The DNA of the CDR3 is TGCGCCAGCAGCCCGGACAGGCGGGGAAATCAGCCCCAGCATTTT. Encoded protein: CASSPDRRGNQPQHF.

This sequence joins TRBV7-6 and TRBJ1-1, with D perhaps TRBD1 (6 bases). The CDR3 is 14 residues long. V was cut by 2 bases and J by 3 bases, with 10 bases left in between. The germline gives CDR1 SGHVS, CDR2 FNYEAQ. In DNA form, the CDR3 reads TGTGCCAGCAGCTTATCAGGGGAGTACACTGAAGCTTTCTTT. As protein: CASSLSGEYTEAFF.

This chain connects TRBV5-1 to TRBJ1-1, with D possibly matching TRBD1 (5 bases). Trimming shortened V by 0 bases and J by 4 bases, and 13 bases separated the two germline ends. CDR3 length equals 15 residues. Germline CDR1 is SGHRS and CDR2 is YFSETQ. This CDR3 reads CASSLAGLPPTEAFF. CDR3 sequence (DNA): TGCGCCAGCAGCTTGGCGGGACTCCCTCCCACTGAAGCTTTCTTT.

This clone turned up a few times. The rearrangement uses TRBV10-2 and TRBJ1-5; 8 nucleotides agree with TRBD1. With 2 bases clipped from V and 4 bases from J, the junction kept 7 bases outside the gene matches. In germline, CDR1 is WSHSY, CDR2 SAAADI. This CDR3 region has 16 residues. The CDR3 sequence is CASSEAGQGRNQPQHF. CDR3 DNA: TGCGCCAGCAGTGAGGCCGGACAGGGAAGGAATCAGCCCCAGCATTTT.

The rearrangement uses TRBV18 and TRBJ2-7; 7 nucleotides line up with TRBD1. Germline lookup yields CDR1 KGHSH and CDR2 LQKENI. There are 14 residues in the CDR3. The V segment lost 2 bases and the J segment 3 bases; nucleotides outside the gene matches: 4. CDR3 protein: CASSPTDRVYEQYF. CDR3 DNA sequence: TGTGCCAGCTCACCAACAGACAGGGTCTACGAGCAGTACTTC.

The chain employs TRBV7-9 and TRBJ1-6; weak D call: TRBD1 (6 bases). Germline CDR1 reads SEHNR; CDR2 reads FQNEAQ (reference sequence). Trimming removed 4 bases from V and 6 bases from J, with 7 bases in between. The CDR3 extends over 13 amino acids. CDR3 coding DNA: TGTGCCAGCAGCTGGGACATTAATTCACCCCTCCACTTT. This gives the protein CASSWDINSPLHF.

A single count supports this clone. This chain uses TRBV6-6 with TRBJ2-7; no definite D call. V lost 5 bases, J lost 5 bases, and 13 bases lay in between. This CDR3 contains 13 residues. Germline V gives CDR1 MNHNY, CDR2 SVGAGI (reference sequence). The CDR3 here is CASSNPLNHEQYF. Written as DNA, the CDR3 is TGTGCCAGCAGTAACCCCCTAAATCACGAGCAGTACTTC.

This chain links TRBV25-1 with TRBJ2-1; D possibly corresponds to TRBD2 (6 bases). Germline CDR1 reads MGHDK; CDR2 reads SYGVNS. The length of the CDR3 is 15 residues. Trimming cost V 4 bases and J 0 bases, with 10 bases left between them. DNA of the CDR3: TGTGCCAGCAGTGGTCGGCGGGGCTCCTACAATGAGCAGTTCTTC. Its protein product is CASSGRRGSYNEQFF. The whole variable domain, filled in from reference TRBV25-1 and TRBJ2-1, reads EADIYQTPRYLVIGTGKKITLECSQTMGHDKMYWYQQDPGMELHLIHYSYGVNSTEKGDLSSESTVSRIRTEHFPLTLESARPSHTSQYLCASSGRRGSYNEQFFGPGTRLTVL.

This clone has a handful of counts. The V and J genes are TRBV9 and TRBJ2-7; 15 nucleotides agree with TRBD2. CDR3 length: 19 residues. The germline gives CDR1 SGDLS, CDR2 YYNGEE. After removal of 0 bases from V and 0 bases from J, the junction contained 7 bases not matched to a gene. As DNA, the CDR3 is TGTGCCAGCAGCGTAGGTGGGACTAGCGGGGGGTCGACCTCCTACGAGCAGTACTTC. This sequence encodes CASSVGGTSGGSTSYEQYF.

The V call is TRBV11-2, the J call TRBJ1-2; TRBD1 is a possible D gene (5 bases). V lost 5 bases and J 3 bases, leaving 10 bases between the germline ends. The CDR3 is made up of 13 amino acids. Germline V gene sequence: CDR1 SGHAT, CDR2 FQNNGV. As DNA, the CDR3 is TGTGCCAGCAGCCCAGGGTCCTACTATGGCTACACCTTC. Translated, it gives CASSPGSYYGYTF.

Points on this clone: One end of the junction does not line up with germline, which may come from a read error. The chain's CDR3 is CASSEGTVVHF. The DNA for the CDR3 is TGTGCCAGCAGCGAGGGGACAGTAGTACACTTC. The chain is built from TRBV11-2 and TRBJ2-7; 7 bases align to TRBD1. In germline, CDR1 is SGHAT, CDR2 FQNNGV. The length of the CDR3 is 11 residues.

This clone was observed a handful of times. CDR3 amino acids: CASSFPPGVTEAFF. DNA of the CDR3: TGTGCCAGCAGCTTTCCTCCGGGGGTCACTGAAGCTTTCTTT. The rearrangement links TRBV7-9 to TRBJ1-1; a possible D gene is TRBD1 (5 bases). The CDR3 is made up of 14 amino acids. Trimming left V 3 bases short and J 4 bases short, with 12 bases between. Germline CDR1 reads SEHNR; CDR2 reads FQNEAQ (reference sequence).

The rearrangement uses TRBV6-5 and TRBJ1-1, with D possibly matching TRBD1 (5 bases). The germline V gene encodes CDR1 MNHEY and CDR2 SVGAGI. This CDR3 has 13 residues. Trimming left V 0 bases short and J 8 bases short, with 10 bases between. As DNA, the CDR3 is TGTGCCAGCAGTTACTCGCAGGGAAGGGAAGCTTTCTTT. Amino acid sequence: CASSYSQGREAFF.

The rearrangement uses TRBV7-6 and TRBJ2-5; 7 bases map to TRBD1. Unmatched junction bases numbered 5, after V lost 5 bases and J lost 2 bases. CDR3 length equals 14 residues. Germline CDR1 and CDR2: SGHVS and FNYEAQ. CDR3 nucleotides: TGTGCCAGCAGCCCCTACAGGGGTCAAGAGACCCAGTACTTC. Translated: CASSPYRGQETQYF.

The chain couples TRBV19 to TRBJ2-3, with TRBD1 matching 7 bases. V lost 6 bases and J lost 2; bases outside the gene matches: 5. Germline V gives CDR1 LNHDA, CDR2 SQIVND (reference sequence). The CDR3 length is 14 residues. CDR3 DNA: TGTGCCAGTAGGGGGACAGCGATCACAGATACGCAGTATTTT. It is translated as CASRGTAITDTQYF.

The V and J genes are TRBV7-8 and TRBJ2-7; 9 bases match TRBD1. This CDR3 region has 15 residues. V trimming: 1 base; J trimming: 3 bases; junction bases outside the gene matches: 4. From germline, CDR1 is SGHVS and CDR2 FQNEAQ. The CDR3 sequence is CASSLERTGVYEQYF. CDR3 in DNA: TGTGCCAGCAGCTTAGAGAGGACAGGGGTCTACGAGCAGTACTTC.

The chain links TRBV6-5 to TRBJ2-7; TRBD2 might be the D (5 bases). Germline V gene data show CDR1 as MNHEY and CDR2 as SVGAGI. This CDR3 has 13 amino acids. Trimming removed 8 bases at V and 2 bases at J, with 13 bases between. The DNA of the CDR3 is TGTGCCAGCGGTCGGGATCCCACCTACGAGCAGTACTTC. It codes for CASGRDPTYEQYF.

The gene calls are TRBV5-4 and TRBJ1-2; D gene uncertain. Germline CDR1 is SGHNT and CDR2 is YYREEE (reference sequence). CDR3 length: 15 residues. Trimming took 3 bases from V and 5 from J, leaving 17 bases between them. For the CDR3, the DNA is TGTGCCAGCAGCTCCTCACAGTCAGCACTTTATGGCTACACCTTC. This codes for CASSSSQSALYGYTF.

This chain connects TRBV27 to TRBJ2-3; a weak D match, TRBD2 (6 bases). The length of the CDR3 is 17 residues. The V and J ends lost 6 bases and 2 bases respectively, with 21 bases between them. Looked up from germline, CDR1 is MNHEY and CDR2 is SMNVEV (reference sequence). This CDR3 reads CASRWKRDWWDTDTQYF. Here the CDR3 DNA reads TGTGCCAGCAGATGGAAGAGGGACTGGTGGGACACAGATACGCAGTATTTT.

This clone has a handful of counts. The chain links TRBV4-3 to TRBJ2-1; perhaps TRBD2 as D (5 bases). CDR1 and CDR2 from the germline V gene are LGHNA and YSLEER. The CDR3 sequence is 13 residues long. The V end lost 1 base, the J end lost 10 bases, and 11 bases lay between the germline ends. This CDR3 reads CASSQGPGLEQFF. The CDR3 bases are TGCGCCAGCAGCCAAGGTCCCGGACTGGAGCAGTTCTTC.

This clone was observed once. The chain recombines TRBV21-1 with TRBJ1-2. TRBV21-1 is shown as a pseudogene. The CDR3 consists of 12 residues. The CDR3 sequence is CASSTKLSGYTF. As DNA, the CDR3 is TGTGCCAGCAGCACGAAGCTCTCTGGCTACACCTTC.